This T cell receptor beta chain was sequenced in a study of T cell clonality in common variable immunodeficiency. The study's findings and limits: What drives increased CVID clonality needs T cell subpopulation sequencing. Fewer TCRbeta clones were shared among CVID subjects than controls.

The table lists this clone with many counts. Antigen specificity is unknown. The read ends 3 residues shy of where the CDR3 ends; the end is completed using the germline J gene. Repertoires were generated with immunoSEQ multiplex PCR, while TCRdb's copy carries only in-frame clones and drops some. Singletons are absent from the sample, which has fewer than 50,000 clones. Looked up from germline, CDR1 is SGDLS and CDR2 is YYNGEE. This CDR3 region has 15 residues. J lost 2 bases, V lost 4 bases, and 6 bases had no gene match. The TCR originated in a person between 18 and 75 years old in good health. The sequenced sample consisted of peripheral blood mononuclear cells. The V call is TRBV9, the J call TRBJ2-3, with 8 bases matching TRBD1. CDR3 protein: CASSYRTGPTDTQYF. The sequenced CDR3 bases are TGTGCCAGCAGCTACCGGACAGGGCCCACAGATACG. The full variable domain, rest sourced from reference TRBV9 and TRBJ2-3, is DSGVTQTPKHLITATGQRVTLRCSPRSGDLSVYWYQQSLDQGLQFLIQYYNGEERAKGNILERFSAQQFPDLHSELNLSSLELGDSALYFCASSYRTGPTDTQYFGPGTRLTVL.